These 3 T cell receptor beta chains were all obtained from the same sample, sequenced in a study of CD8+ T cells in alopecia areata. Sample treatment: oral pan-JAK inhibitor, 5-10 mg twice daily. Reverse transcribed after extraction, RNA yielded cDNA as the sequencing template. Libraries were prepared by immunoSEQ multiplex PCR; TCRdb keeps only in-frame clonotypes and omits some of them. The sample holds 95,000 to 100,000 clones, 55% to 70% seen once. This sample comprised CD8+ T cells sorted from blood, obtained at approximately week 60, from a patient treated with tofacitinib. The receptors shown here come from a human donor with alopecia areata.

The rearrangement uses TRBV29-1 and TRBJ2-4, with 9 nucleotides matching TRBD1. After removal of 0 bases from V and 8 bases from J, the junction contained 8 bases not matched to a gene. Germline-derived CDR1 and CDR2 are SQVTM and ANQGSEA. This CDR3 comprises 15 residues. The CDR3 DNA reads TGCAGCGTTGAAGATGGGGGACAGGGTTTTTACATTCAGTACTTC. This sequence encodes CSVEDGGQGFYIQYF. The full variable domain, in which reference TRBV29-1 and TRBJ2-4 provide the parts outside the CDR3, is SAVISQKPSRDICQRGTSLTIQCQVDSQVTMMFWYRQQPGQSLTLIATANQGSEATYESGFVIDKFPISRPNLTFSTLTVSNMSPEDSSIYLCSVEDGGQGFYIQYFGAGTRLSVL.

This clone was seen a handful of times. The chain has TRBV5-1 and TRBJ2-3; tentative D call: TRBD1 (5 bases). The CDR3 sequence is 14 residues long. V lost 0 bases and J 3 bases, leaving 8 bases between the germline ends. Germline CDR1 is SGHRS and CDR2 is YFSETQ. The CDR3: CASSLEQGTDTQYF. The CDR3 DNA sequence: TGCGCCAGCAGCTTGGAGCAGGGAACAGATACGCAGTATTTT. Full variable domain (rest looked up from reference TRBV5-1 and TRBJ2-3): KAGVTQTPRYLIKTRGQQVTLSCSPISGHRSVSWYQQTPGQGLQFLFEYFSETQRNKGNFPGRFSGRQFSNSRSEMNVSTLELGDSALYLCASSLEQGTDTQYFGPGTRLTVL.

This clone was observed once. The chain combines TRBV5-4 with TRBJ2-3; unclear D gene. This CDR3 region has 11 residues. The V gene's germline CDR1 is SGHNT and CDR2 YYREEE (reference sequence). Deletions cut 3 bases from V and 6 bases from J, with 5 bases between. In DNA, the CDR3 is TGTGCCAGCAGCTGGCGGGATACGCAGTATTTT. It yields the protein CASSWRDTQYF. Full variable domain (remainder filled in from reference TRBV5-4 and TRBJ2-3): ETGVTQSPTHLIKTRGQQVTLRCSSQSGHNTVSWYQQALGQGPQFIFQYYREEENGRGNFPPRFSGLQFPNYSSELNVNALELDDSALYLCASSWRDTQYFGPGTRLTVL.